This record looks at one TCR beta chain sequence and its context. Its antigen is not identified. This specimen comes from a study of shared clonotypes between healthy human individuals. Regarding the study as a whole: Only blood was sampled; tissue repertoires likely differ.

Adult Caucasians living in Nashville, Tennessee made up all of the donors. Data came from immunoSEQ multiplex PCR; TCRdb stores just in-frame clones and leaves some out. The sample consists of roughly 1,000,000 clones, roughly 74% of them appearing once. This receptor was obtained from a man between 18 and 35 years old in good health. Some clones in this sample may be carry-over from other donors' samples. The sequenced material came from memory CD4+ T cells from PBMCs. Subset in this sample: CD45RA-negative fraction.

The CDR3 sequence: CASSTSSGVLYGYTF. The CDR3 coding sequence is TGTGCCAGTAGTACCTCTTCAGGGGTCCTCTATGGCTACACCTTC. This rearrangement joins TRBV19 to TRBJ1-2; D is possibly TRBD1 (6 bases). V shed 4 bases and J shed 4 bases, with 16 bases lying between them. This CDR3 region has 15 residues. CDR1 is LNHDA and CDR2 is SQIVND in the germline V gene (reference sequence).